These 21 T cell receptor beta chains share one sample of origin, sequenced in a study of shared clonotypes between healthy human individuals (dated by TCRdb to the early 2020s). The library came from the immunoSEQ multiplex PCR assay. In its TCRdb copy, this immuneACCESS table keeps in-frame sequences only and misses some clones. Where compared with another copy, unresolved V genes explain less than half of these, and the others have no known cause. Recorded for this sample are hundreds of thousands of clones; 72% of them occurred a single time. The ten largest clones represent 1.8% of the sample. The specimen was memory CD4+ T cells sorted from blood. What the cell subset or site label conveys for this sample: CD45RA-negative fraction. All receptors come from a woman between 25 and 40 years old in good health.

This chain connects TRBV25-1 to TRBJ1-2; possibly TRBD1 for D (5 bases). V lost 6 bases and J 7 bases, leaving 18 bases between the germline ends. Per the germline V gene, CDR1 is MGHDK and CDR2 is SYGVNS. This CDR3 is built from 14 residues. CDR3 in amino acids: CASSRGDGPFGYTF. CDR3 coding DNA: TGTGCCAGCAGCCGAGGGGACGGTCCTTTTGGCTACACCTTC.

The chain recombines TRBV6-1 with TRBJ1-5; D ambiguous. The germline V and J ends were trimmed by 5 bases and 0 bases, with 2 bases remaining between them. There are 12 residues in the CDR3. CDR1 is MNHNS, CDR2 SASEGT, per germline. CDR3 in amino acids: CASSHSNQPQHF. The CDR3 nucleotides read TGTGCCAGCAGTCATAGCAATCAGCCCCAGCATTTT.

V and J are TRBV29-1 and TRBJ2-1; 14 bases line up with TRBD2. Germline V gene lookup returns CDR1 SQVTM and CDR2 ANQGSEA. The CDR3 sequence is 18 residues long. The V segment lost 6 bases and the J segment 0 bases; nucleotides outside the gene matches: 10. The CDR3 bases are TGCAGCGTCCTCGGAGGGACTAGCGGGAGCAGCTCCTACAATGAGCAGTTCTTC. As protein: CSVLGGTSGSSSYNEQFF.

V is TRBV2 and J is TRBJ1-1, with D perhaps TRBD1 (5 bases). There are 15 residues in the CDR3. The ends were cut back, 4 bases at V and 0 bases at J, with 12 bases in the middle. Germline V CDR1 and CDR2: SNHLY, FYNNEI. CDR3 coding DNA: TGTGCCAGCAGTGTGGGGCGCCGAATGAACACTGAAGCTTTCTTT. It codes for CASSVGRRMNTEAFF.

This chain joins TRBV5-1 and TRBJ2-7; 8 nucleotides match TRBD1. J was trimmed by 5 bases and V by 0 bases; bases with no gene match: 7. Germline V gives CDR1 SGHRS, CDR2 YFSETQ. There are 15 residues in the CDR3. This chain's CDR3 is CASSLVAGGFDEQYF. CDR3 in DNA: TGCGCCAGCAGCTTGGTGGCAGGGGGCTTCGACGAGCAGTACTTC.

The CDR3 region is CASSGRRWSSGNTIYF. The CDR3 DNA reads as TGTGCCAGCAGCGGGAGACGGTGGAGCTCTGGAAACACCATATATTTT. The V call is TRBV7-8, the J call TRBJ1-3, with D uncertain. The CDR3 totals 16 residues. CDR1 is SGHVS and CDR2 is FQNEAQ in the germline V gene. Trimming pared 5 bases from V and 0 bases from J, leaving 14 bases between.

This chain uses TRBV9 with TRBJ2-7, with 7 bases identical to TRBD2. CDR1 and CDR2 from the germline V gene are SGDLS and YYNGEE. J lost 3 bases, V lost 0 bases, and 6 bases had no gene match. The CDR3 sequence is 15 residues long. The CDR3 is CASSVGISGFYEQYF. The CDR3 bases are TGTGCCAGCAGCGTAGGTATTAGCGGGTTCTACGAGCAGTACTTC. The variable domain in full, completed from reference TRBV9 and TRBJ2-7, reads DSGVTQTPKHLITATGQRVTLRCSPRSGDLSVYWYQQSLDQGLQFLIQYYNGEERAKGNILERFSAQQFPDLHSELNLSSLELGDSALYFCASSVGISGFYEQYFGPGTRLTVT.

In this sample, this clone turned up once. V is TRBV9 and J is TRBJ2-2, with a possible D match to TRBD2 (5 bases). Germline V gene sequence: CDR1 SGDLS, CDR2 YYNGEE. The V end lost 4 bases, the J end lost 6 bases, and 13 bases lay between the germline ends. The CDR3 has 14 residues. DNA of the CDR3: TGTGCCAGCAGCCCGACCCCTAGCCCCGGGGAGCTGTTTTTT. As protein: CASSPTPSPGELFF.

The V call is TRBV10-3, the J call TRBJ2-2; no definite D call. Trimming shortened V by 4 bases and J by 3 bases, and 9 bases separated the two germline ends. The CDR3 is 14 residues long. Per the germline V gene, CDR1 is ENHRY and CDR2 is SYGVKD. CDR3 DNA: TGTGCCATCAGTGCCGACCAAGACACCGGGGAGCTGTTTTTT. Protein product: CAISADQDTGELFF.

The chain couples TRBV5-4 to TRBJ1-2, with a weak D call TRBD1 (5 bases). V lost 0 bases and J 3 bases, leaving 9 bases between the germline ends. Germline V gene lookup returns CDR1 SGHNT and CDR2 YYREEE (reference sequence). The CDR3 totals 14 residues. The CDR3 here is CASSLGRQYYGYTF. The DNA of the CDR3 is TGTGCCAGCAGCTTGGGGAGACAGTACTATGGCTACACCTTC.

The chain is built from TRBV27 and TRBJ2-2; D not resolved. Germline V gives CDR1 MNHEY, CDR2 SMNVEV (reference sequence). V was shortened by 2 bases and J by 7 bases, with 14 bases between the two germline ends. The CDR3 totals 15 residues. In nucleotides, the CDR3 is TGTGCCAGCAGTTTAGGTTATCATGCTGACGGGGAGCTGTTTTTT. Translation gives CASSLGYHADGELFF.

The chain combines TRBV30 with TRBJ2-7, with no clear D. V lost 1 base, J lost 5 bases, and 12 bases lay in between. The V gene's germline CDR1 is GTSNPN and CDR2 SVGIG (reference sequence). The CDR3 has 13 amino acids. The CDR3 DNA is TGTGCCTGGAGTGCCACTCCGAGGAACGAGCAGTACTTC. Its translation is CAWSATPRNEQYF. The entire variable domain, with the rest obtained from reference TRBV30 and TRBJ2-7, is as follows: SQTIHQWPATLVQPVGSPLSLECTVEGTSNPNLYWYRQAAGRGLQLLFYSVGIGQISSEVPQNLSASRPQDRQFILSSKKLLLSDSGFYLCAWSATPRNEQYFGPGTRLTVT.

The CDR3 sequence is CASTPDRITEAFF. In DNA form, the CDR3 reads TGTGCCAGCACCCCAGACAGGATCACTGAAGCTTTCTTT. The chain has TRBV28 and TRBJ1-1; maybe TRBD1 (6 bases). Deletions cut 7 bases from V and 4 bases from J, with 13 bases between. Germline CDR1 is MDHEN and CDR2 is SYDVKM. The CDR3 covers 13 residues.

The sample holds a few counts of this clone. This chain uses TRBV30 with TRBJ1-5; no definite D call. Trimming left V 0 bases short and J 7 bases short, with 10 bases between. The CDR3 is 13 amino acids. Germline CDR1 and CDR2: GTSNPN and SVGIG (reference sequence). The CDR3 region has the DNA TGTGCCTGGAGTGTAGCTGCCCAGCAGCCCCAGCATTTT. This translates into CAWSVAAQQPQHF.

This clone was recorded a few times. The chain links TRBV28 to TRBJ2-1, with 13 bases aligning to TRBD2. The CDR3 runs 16 residues. V lost 10 bases and J lost 0; bases outside the gene matches: 6. The germline CDR1 and CDR2 sequences are MDHEN and SYDVKM. The CDR3 DNA reads as TGTGCCACCGGACTAGCGGGAGCCTCCTCCTACAATGAGCAGTTCTTC. Protein product: CATGLAGASSYNEQFF.

The chain couples TRBV28 to TRBJ2-5; 10 nucleotides agree with TRBD1. Matching the DNA end better, TRBJ2-7 makes the J call doubtful. The CDR3 totals 18 residues. Germline CDR1 MDHEN, CDR2 SYDVKM. For the CDR3, the DNA is TGTGCCAGCGCCAACCCAAGTATGGGACAGGGGACCTCCTACGAGCAGTACTTC. It is translated as CASANPSMGQGTSYEQYF.

The gene calls are TRBV6-1 and TRBJ2-2; 8 bases fit TRBD1. Trimming took 4 bases from V and 4 from J; bases not matched to a gene: 8. This CDR3 has 16 amino acids. CDR1 is MNHNS and CDR2 is SASEGT in the germline V gene. The CDR3 DNA reads TGTGCCAGCAGTGGTACCCGGACAGGGATCACCGGGGAGCTGTTTTTT. Protein: CASSGTRTGITGELFF.

The chain is built from TRBV30 and TRBJ1-3, with D unclear. The CDR3 contains 14 residues. Germline assignment: CDR1 GTSNPN and CDR2 SVGIG (reference sequence). V lost 4 bases, J lost 0 bases, and 10 bases lay in between. The DNA for the CDR3 is TGTGCCTGGACCCTGGGGAACTCTGGAAACACCATATATTTT. It encodes CAWTLGNSGNTIYF.

The V call is TRBV30, the J call TRBJ1-6, with TRBD1 matching over 7 bases. The CDR3 spans 13 residues. Per the germline V gene, CDR1 is GTSNPN and CDR2 is SVGIG (reference sequence). The V and J ends lost 5 bases and 5 bases, in that order; junction bases with no gene match: 3. CDR3 amino acids: CAWGTDHNSPLHF. The CDR3 nucleotides are TGTGCCTGGGGGACAGACCATAATTCACCCCTCCACTTT.

The rearrangement uses TRBV15 and TRBJ1-5; possible D gene TRBD1, 5 bases. The CDR3 is 19 residues long. Germline lookup yields CDR1 LNHNV and CDR2 YYDKDF (reference sequence). The ends were cut back, 4 bases at V and 6 bases at J, with 28 bases in the middle. The CDR3 loop is CATSTARRGVGQGAQPQHF. For the CDR3, the DNA is TGTGCCACCAGCACTGCGCGGAGAGGGGTCGGGCAGGGTGCTCAGCCCCAGCATTTT.

As regards this clone: Possible read error: a much larger clone is one base away. In DNA form, the CDR3 reads TGTGCCAGCAGTTACAGAGATAGCAATCAGCCCCAGCATTTT. Protein sequence: CASSYRDSNQPQHF. The rearrangement joins TRBV6-5 to TRBJ1-5, with D hard to call. V was clipped by 2 bases and J by 0 bases, with 5 bases between them. This CDR3 region has 14 residues. Germline lookup yields CDR1 MNHEY and CDR2 SVGAGI.